The clone carrying this T cell receptor beta chain was counted between two and nine times. This sample is drawn from a study of blood T cell repertoires in COVID-19. Overall study context: The United States, Italy and Spain were the sources of the acute and convalescent COVID-19 samples.

The repertoire was sequenced with immunoSEQ multiplex PCR; TCRdb's copy has only in-frame clones and lacks some. This sample has 250,000 or so clones, with 80% to 85% found just once. CDR3 size: 13 residues. Germline V gene lookup returns CDR1 KGHSH and CDR2 LQKENI. The V end was cut by 5 bases, the J end by 2 bases, with 9 bases between. The rearrangement joins TRBV18 to TRBJ1-1, with D tentatively TRBD1 (6 bases). This receptor was taken from a man aged 50 to 59 who had recovered from COVID-19. What was sequenced was PBMCs or T cells enriched from blood (not recorded which). DNA for the CDR3: TGTGCCAGCTCAGCAGGGGAAAACACTGAAGCTTTCTTT. The encoded protein is CASSAGENTEAFF.